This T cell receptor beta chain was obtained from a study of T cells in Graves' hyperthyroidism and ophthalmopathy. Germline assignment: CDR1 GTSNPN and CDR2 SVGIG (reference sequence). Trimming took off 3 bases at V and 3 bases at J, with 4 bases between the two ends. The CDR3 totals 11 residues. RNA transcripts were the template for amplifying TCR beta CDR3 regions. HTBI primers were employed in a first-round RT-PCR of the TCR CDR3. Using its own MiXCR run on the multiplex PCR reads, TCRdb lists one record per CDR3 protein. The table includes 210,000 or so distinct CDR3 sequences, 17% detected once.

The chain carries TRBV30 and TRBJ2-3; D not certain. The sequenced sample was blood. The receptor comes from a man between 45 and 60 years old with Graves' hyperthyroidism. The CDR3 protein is CAWRKTDTQYF. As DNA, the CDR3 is TGTGCCTGGAGGAAGACAGATACGCAGTATTTT.